Given below is one T cell receptor (beta chain) in context. Assay: immunoSEQ multiplex PCR; the TCRdb copy retains only in-frame clones and omits some. Of just over 2,000,000 clones in the sample, about 95% were seen once. This record belongs to a study of shared clonotypes between healthy human individuals. The germline V gene has CDR1 SGHNT and CDR2 YYREEE (reference sequence). The CDR3 is made up of 14 amino acids. V lost 3 bases and J lost 1, with 10 bases in between. Naive CD8 cells lacked CD45RO, underwent positive selection for CCR7 and left out terminally differentiated effector memory CD45RA+ cells.

The material sequenced was naive CD8+ T cells sorted from blood. V usage is TRBV5-4 and J usage is TRBJ1-1; no clear D gene. The origin of this receptor is a man aged 18 to 29 in good health. The CDR3 sequence is CASSWEDGNTEAFF. The CDR3 DNA reads as TGTGCCAGCAGCTGGGAGGACGGGAACACTGAAGCTTTCTTT.